A single sample gave rise to the 7 T cell receptor beta chains below, sequenced in a study of STAT3 mutations in large granular lymphocyte leukemia. General study points: At least one immunodominant TCR beta clonotype appeared in every T-cell large granular lymphocyte leukemia patient.

Profiling relied on immunoSEQ multiplex PCR, and the TCRdb table lists in-frame clones only, not all of them. The sample includes fewer than 6,000 clones, around half of them seen just once. Which antigens these TCRs recognize remains unknown. Sequenced: peripheral blood mononuclear cells. The receptors were sampled from a woman aged 70-85 years with T-cell large granular lymphocyte leukemia. Some clones in this sample may be carry-over from other donors' samples.

This sequence joins TRBV18 and TRBJ2-7; 7 positions match TRBD2. The CDR3 contains 14 residues. The trim removed 3 bases at V and 3 bases at J, leaving 5 bases unmatched. Germline CDR1 is KGHSH and CDR2 is LQKENI. The CDR3 nucleotides are TGTGCCAGCTCACCCTTGCGGGACTACTACGAGCAGTACTTC. Translation: CASSPLRDYYEQYF.

This chain connects TRBV18 to TRBJ2-6; D unresolved. The CDR3 has 15 amino acids. Germline values: CDR1 KGHSH, CDR2 LQKENI. V was cut by 1 base and J by 0 bases, with 4 bases left in between. CDR3 in amino acids: CASSPRDSGANVLTF. DNA of the CDR3: TGTGCCAGCTCACCACGGGACTCTGGGGCCAACGTCCTGACTTTC.

By its share, this clone is medium-sized. The V gene is TRBV7-9, the J gene TRBJ2-1; 9 nucleotides line up with TRBD2. V lost 1 base, J lost 5 bases, and 15 bases stayed unmatched. CDR1 is SEHNR, CDR2 FQNEAQ, per germline (reference sequence). The CDR3 totals 19 residues. CDR3 nucleotides: TGTGCCAGCAGCTTAGTTAAAGGGAGAGCGGGAGGCATAGACAATGAGCAGTTCTTC. Encoded protein: CASSLVKGRAGGIDNEQFF.

The chain uses TRBV30 and TRBJ2-7; D ambiguous. Germline V gene data show CDR1 as GTSNPN and CDR2 as SVGIG (reference sequence). Trimming removed 0 bases from V and 3 bases from J, with 9 bases in between. This CDR3 spans 13 amino acids. CDR3 sequence reads: CAWSVNHRYEQYF. In DNA, the CDR3 is TGTGCCTGGAGTGTTAATCACCGCTACGAGCAGTACTTC.

The chain combines TRBV7-9 with TRBJ2-7; D ambiguous. V was pared by 3 bases and J by 5 bases, with 17 bases between. The CDR3 contains 15 residues. Per germline, CDR1 SEHNR and CDR2 FQNEAQ (reference sequence). The chain's CDR3 is CASSLGFQLEHEQYF. CDR3 bases: TGTGCCAGCAGCTTGGGGTTTCAGTTAGAACACGAGCAGTACTTC.

This clone has just a few counts. The gene calls are TRBV5-1 and TRBJ1-3, with no clear D. CDR1 is SGHRS, CDR2 YFSETQ, per germline. Trimming left V 0 bases short and J 0 bases short, with 4 bases between. The CDR3 contains 14 residues. CDR3 protein: CASSLGNSGNTIYF. The CDR3, as DNA: TGCGCCAGCAGCTTGGGGAACTCTGGAAACACCATATATTTT.

The chain has TRBV5-1 and TRBJ2-3, with 8 positions matching TRBD2. The CDR3 loop spans 16 amino acids. V lost 0 bases, J lost 5 bases, and 8 bases stayed unmatched. CDR1 is SGHRS and CDR2 is YFSETQ in the germline V gene. The CDR3 is CASSLALAGLRDTQYF. For the CDR3, the DNA is TGCGCCAGCAGCTTGGCGCTAGCGGGCCTCCGAGATACGCAGTATTTT. Drawing the rest from reference TRBV5-1 and TRBJ2-3, the complete variable domain is KAGVTQTPRYLIKTRGQQVTLSCSPISGHRSVSWYQQTPGQGLQFLFEYFSETQRNKGNFPGRFSGRQFSNSRSEMNVSTLELGDSALYLCASSLALAGLRDTQYFGPGTRLTVL.